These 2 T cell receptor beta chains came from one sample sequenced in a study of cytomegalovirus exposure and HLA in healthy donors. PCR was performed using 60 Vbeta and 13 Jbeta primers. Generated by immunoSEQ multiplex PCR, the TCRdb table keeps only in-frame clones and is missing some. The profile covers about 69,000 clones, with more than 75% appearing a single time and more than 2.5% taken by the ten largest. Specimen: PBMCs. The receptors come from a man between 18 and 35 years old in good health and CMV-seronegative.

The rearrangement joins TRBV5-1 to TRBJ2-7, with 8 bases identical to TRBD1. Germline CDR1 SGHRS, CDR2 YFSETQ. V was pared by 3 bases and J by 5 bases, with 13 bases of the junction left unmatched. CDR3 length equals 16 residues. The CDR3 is CASSSRPDRGGNEQYF. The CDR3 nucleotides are TGCGCCAGCAGCTCCCGACCCGACAGGGGAGGCAACGAGCAGTACTTC. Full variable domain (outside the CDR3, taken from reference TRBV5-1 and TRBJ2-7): KAGVTQTPRYLIKTRGQQVTLSCSPISGHRSVSWYQQTPGQGLQFLFEYFSETQRNKGNFPGRFSGRQFSNSRSEMNVSTLELGDSALYLCASSSRPDRGGNEQYFGPGTRLTVT.

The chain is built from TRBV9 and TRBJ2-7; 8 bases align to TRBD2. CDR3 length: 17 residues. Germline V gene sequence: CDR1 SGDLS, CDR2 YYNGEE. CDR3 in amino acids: CARPRPGGLSGDYEQYV. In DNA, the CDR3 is TGTGCTAGGCCTCGACCGGGGGGGCTTAGCGGGGACTACGAGCAGTACGTC.